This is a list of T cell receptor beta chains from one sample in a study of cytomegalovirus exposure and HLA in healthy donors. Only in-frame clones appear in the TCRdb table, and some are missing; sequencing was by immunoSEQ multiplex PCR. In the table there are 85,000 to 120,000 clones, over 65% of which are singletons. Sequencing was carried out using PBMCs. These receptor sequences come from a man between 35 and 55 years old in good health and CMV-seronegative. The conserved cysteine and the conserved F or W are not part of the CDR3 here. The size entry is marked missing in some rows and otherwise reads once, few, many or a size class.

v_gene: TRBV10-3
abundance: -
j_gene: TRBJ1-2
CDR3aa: AIRLGQGRGYT

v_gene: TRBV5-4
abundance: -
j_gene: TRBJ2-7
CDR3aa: ASSLDRGLGYEQY

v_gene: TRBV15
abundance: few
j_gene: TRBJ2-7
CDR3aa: ATSRAPGQGIYEQY

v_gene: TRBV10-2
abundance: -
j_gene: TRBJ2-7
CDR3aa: ASMLGQGIYEQY

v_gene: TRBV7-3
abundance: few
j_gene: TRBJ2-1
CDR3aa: ASSSTGGPLEQF

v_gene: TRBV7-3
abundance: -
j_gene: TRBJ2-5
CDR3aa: ASSFGTGAPN

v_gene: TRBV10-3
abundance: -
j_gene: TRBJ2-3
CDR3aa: AITGQSTDTQY

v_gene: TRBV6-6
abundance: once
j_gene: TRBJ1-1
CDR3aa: ASSTGALAMNTEAF

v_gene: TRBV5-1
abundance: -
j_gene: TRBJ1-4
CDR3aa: ASSPTGTGEKLF

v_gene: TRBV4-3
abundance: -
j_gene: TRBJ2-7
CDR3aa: ASSQVLRGTGVYEQY

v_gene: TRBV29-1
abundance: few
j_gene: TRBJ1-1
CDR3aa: SVSGRENTEAF

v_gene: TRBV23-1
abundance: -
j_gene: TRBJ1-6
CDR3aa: ASTPPGSSLNSPLH

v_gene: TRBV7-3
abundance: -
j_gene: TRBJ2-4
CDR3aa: ASSLEGVRY

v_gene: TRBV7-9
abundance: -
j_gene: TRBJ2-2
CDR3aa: ASSLKTSGTGELF

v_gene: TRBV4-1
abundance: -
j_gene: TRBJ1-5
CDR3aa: ASSQEDRAYSNQPQH

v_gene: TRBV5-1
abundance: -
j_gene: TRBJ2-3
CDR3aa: ASSLRGGEADTQY

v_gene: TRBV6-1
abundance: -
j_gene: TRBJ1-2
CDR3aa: ASSEGTGGGYT

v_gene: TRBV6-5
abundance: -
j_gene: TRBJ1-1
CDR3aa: ASSRDTEAF

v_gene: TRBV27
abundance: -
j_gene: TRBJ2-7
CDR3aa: ASSLSPGQVPEQY

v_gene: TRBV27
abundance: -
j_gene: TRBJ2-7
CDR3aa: ASSPGTGEVSYEQY

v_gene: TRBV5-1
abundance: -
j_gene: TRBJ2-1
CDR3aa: ASSPGEKEQF

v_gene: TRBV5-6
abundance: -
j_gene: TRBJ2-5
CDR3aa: ASNRRRGAQETQY

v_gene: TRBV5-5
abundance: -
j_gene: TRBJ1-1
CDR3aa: ASSRARREAF

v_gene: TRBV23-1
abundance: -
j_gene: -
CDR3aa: ASSQSGRGYEQY

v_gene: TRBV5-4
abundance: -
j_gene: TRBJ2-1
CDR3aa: ASSSLKGGDNEQF

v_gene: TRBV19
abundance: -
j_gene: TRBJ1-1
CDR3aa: ASSIVQGMNTEAF

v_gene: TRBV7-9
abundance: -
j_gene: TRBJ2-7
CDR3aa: ASSLGRGALRSMSYEQY

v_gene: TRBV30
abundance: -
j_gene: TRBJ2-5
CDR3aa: AWSVQGGETQY

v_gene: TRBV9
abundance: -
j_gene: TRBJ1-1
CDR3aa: ASSVSGNTEAF

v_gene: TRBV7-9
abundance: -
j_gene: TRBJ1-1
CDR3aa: SSRWALNTEAF

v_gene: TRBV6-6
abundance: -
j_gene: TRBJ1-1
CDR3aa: ASSYSKEGQGAF

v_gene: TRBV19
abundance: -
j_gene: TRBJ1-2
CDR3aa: ASSHPGQGGYGYT

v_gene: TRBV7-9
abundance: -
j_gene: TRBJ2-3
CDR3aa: ASSYDYNTDTQY

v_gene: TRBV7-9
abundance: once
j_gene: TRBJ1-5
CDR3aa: SSSLADSSNQPQH

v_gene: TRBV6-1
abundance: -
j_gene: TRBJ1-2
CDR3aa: ASSPSGGRRGYT

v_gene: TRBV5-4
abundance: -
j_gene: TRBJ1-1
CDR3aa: ASSLRGYNTEAF

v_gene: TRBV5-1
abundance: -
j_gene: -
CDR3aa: ASSLSASGGIYEQY

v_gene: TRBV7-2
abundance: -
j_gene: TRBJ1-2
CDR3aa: ASSLHWTGDNGYT

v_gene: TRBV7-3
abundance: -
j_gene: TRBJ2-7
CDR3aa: ASSFLAFPGSYEQY